This entry lists 25 T cell receptor beta chains sequenced from one sample in a study of tumor and adjacent non-tumor tissue in lung cancer. This sample's RNA came from whole unsorted tissue. The library came from three nested PCR rounds adapted from ARM-PCR protocols. TCRdb processed the multiplex PCR reads anew with MiXCR; each CDR3 protein has one entry. The sample records 91,000 or so distinct CDR3 sequences, around 71% being singletons. Sequencing input: lung tumor tissue. The receptors were gathered from a man aged 55 to 70 with non-small cell lung cancer.

The table lists this clonotype with many counts. This rearrangement joins TRBV5-8 to TRBJ1-2; TRBD1 agrees at 11 bases. V lost 2 bases and J lost 4; bases outside the gene matches: 4. Looked up from germline, CDR1 is SGHTS and CDR2 is YDEGEE. The CDR3 runs 15 residues. The DNA of the CDR3 is TGTGCCAGCAGCTTTGGACAGGGGGCTGGCTATGGCTACACCTTC. The encoded protein is CASSFGQGAGYGYTF.

With respect to this clonotype: A read error may be the cause here, since a much bigger clone is one base away. The chain joins TRBV30 to TRBJ1-5; D not resolved. The V and J ends lost 1 base and 1 base respectively, with 14 bases between them. CDR3 length equals 16 residues. Germline assignment: CDR1 GTSNPN and CDR2 SVGIG (reference sequence). DNA of the CDR3: TGTGCCTGGAGTGCCGAACATGGTTTAAGCAATCAGCCCCAGCATTTT. This sequence encodes CAWSAEHGLSNQPQHF.

The table lists this clonotype with a few counts. A much more abundant neighbour one base away suggests this may be a read error. The chain joins TRBV5-4 to TRBJ2-3; 9 bases are a match to TRBD2. The germline gives CDR1 SGHNT, CDR2 YYREEE (reference sequence). This CDR3 is built from 18 residues. CDR3 DNA sequence: TGTGTCAGCAGCTTGCGTGGGGGAGCGGGAGGATCCACAGATACGCAGTATTTT. As protein: CVSSLRGGAGGSTDTQYF.

V and J are TRBV7-8 and TRBJ2-3, with 10 bases that match TRBD2. Germline V gene lookup returns CDR1 SGHVS and CDR2 FQNEAQ. This CDR3 is built from 15 residues. The CDR3 coding sequence is TGTGACAGTAGCTTAGCGGGGGGCCCTACAGATACGCAGTATTTT. It yields the protein CDSSLAGGPTDTQYF.

This sequence joins TRBV11-3 and TRBJ1-1, with unresolved D. V shed 0 bases and J shed 7 bases, with 9 bases lying between them. Germline V gene lookup returns CDR1 SGHNT and CDR2 YENEEA. CDR3 length equals 13 residues. The chain's CDR3 is CASSLDTGVEAFF. The CDR3 DNA is TGTGCCAGCAGCTTAGATACTGGGGTTGAAGCTTTCTTT.

This chain links TRBV11-3 with TRBJ2-1; 10 bases align to TRBD2. This CDR3 has 13 residues. The V gene's germline CDR1 is SGHNT and CDR2 YENEEA. V lost 6 bases and J lost 7; bases outside the gene matches: 3. This CDR3 is CASSLTSGNEQFF. CDR3 coding DNA: TGTGCCAGCAGTTTGACTAGCGGGAATGAGCAGTTCTTC.

This clonotype was recorded many times. V usage is TRBV28 and J usage is TRBJ2-3; TRBD2 matches 7 bases. The germline CDR1 and CDR2 sequences are MDHEN and SYDVKM. The V segment lost 6 bases and the J segment 2 bases; nucleotides outside the gene matches: 8. CDR3 size: 15 residues. The CDR3 bases are TGTGCCAGCAGGACAACGGGACTAAACACAGATACGCAGTATTTT. Translation: CASRTTGLNTDTQYF.

This sequence joins TRBV29-1 and TRBJ2-1; D gene unclear. The CDR3 contains 10 residues. Trimming stripped 8 bases from V and 3 bases from J, with 5 bases between. Germline CDR1 is SQVTM and CDR2 is ANQGSEA. This CDR3 is CSRSYNEQFF. Here the CDR3 DNA reads TGCAGCCGCAGCTACAATGAGCAGTTCTTC.

To note about this clonotype: Because the CDR3 is missing its conserved closing phenylalanine or tryptophan, this is likely a read error. V and J are TRBV5-4 and TRBJ2-7, with a tentative D call TRBD2 (6 bases). This CDR3 comprises 14 residues. CDR1 and CDR2 from the germline V gene are SGHNT and YYREEE (reference sequence). CDR3: CTSSRDWSSYEQYS. The CDR3 nucleotides read TGTACCAGCAGCCGGGACTGGAGCTCCTACGAGCAGTACTCC.

To note about this clonotype: A much larger clonotype is one base distant, so this may be a read error. V is TRBV28 and J is TRBJ2-3, with D possibly TRBD1 on 6 matching bases. From germline, CDR1 is MDHEN and CDR2 SYDVKM. The CDR3 loop spans 13 amino acids. The CDR3 is CATRGGSIDTQYF. The CDR3 nucleotides read TGTGCCACCCGAGGGGGTAGCATAGATACGCAGTATTTT.

On this clonotype itself: A clone one base away is much larger, so this may be a read error. V and J are TRBV20-1 and TRBJ2-7, with a weak D call TRBD2 (5 bases). With 6 bases removed from V and 0 bases from J, the gap between germline ends came to 12 bases. The CDR3 runs 13 residues. CDR1 is DFQATT and CDR2 is SNEGSKA in the germline V gene (reference sequence). As DNA, the CDR3 is TGCAGTGCCGGAAGAGGGATCTCCTACGAGCAGTACTTC. Residues: CSAGRGISYEQYF.

As regards this clonotype: The CDR3 end shows no conserved phenylalanine or tryptophan, and so a read error is likely. V gene TRBV12-3 or TRBV12-4 combines with J gene TRBJ2-5; 8 positions agree with TRBD2. V was pared by 8 bases and J by 7 bases, with 15 bases of the junction left unmatched. The CDR3 consists of 15 residues. The CDR3 region has the DNA TGTGCCAGCTCGGATACGGGACTAGTGTTAGGGACCCAGTACCTC. Its translation: CASSDTGLVLGTQYL.

Comments on this clonotype: A much larger clone lies a single base off, so this may be a read error. This chain links TRBV5-1 with TRBJ2-1, with TRBD1 identical over 8 bases. The CDR3 consists of 20 residues. V lost 4 bases to trimming and J lost 3 bases; unmatched junction nucleotides: 21. Germline V gene sequence: CDR1 SGHRS, CDR2 YFSETQ. In nucleotides, the CDR3 is TGCGCCAGCAGCCAGATACCGACCTCGGACAGGGCGGTCGACTACAATGAGCAGTTCTTC. Protein product: CASSQIPTSDRAVDYNEQFF.

The gene calls are TRBV27 and TRBJ2-2; 8 positions match TRBD1. The CDR3 sequence is 15 residues long. Trimming removed 5 bases from V and 5 bases from J; junction bases left unmatched: 7. Germline CDR1 and CDR2: MNHEY and SMNVEV (reference sequence). The CDR3 coding sequence is TGTGCCAGCAGTGAAGAGACAGGGGTTACCGGGGAGCTGTTTTTT. It is translated as CASSEETGVTGELFF.

This clonotype occurred many times. The CDR3 coding sequence is TGCGCCAGCAGGGCAGGGAATGGAAACACCATATATTTT. It is translated as CASRAGNGNTIYF. The chain employs TRBV5-1 and TRBJ1-3; D is perhaps TRBD1 (5 bases). The V end lost 5 bases, the J end lost 3 bases, and 9 bases lay between the germline ends. Looked up from germline, CDR1 is SGHRS and CDR2 is YFSETQ. There are 13 residues in the CDR3.

This clonotype was counted at least ten times. The V gene is TRBV29-1, the J gene TRBJ2-4; 8 bases map to TRBD1. Losses at the gene ends were 7 bases for V and 7 bases for J; bases not matched to a gene: 9. The CDR3 length is 13 residues. Germline loops: CDR1 SQVTM, CDR2 ANQGSEA. The chain's CDR3 is CSGRTGNVNIQYF. The CDR3 DNA reads as TGCAGCGGCCGGACAGGGAATGTTAACATTCAGTACTTC. Drawing the rest from reference TRBV29-1 and TRBJ2-4, the complete variable domain is SAVISQKPSRDICQRGTSLTIQCQVDSQVTMMFWYRQQPGQSLTLIATANQGSEATYESGFVIDKFPISRPNLTFSTLTVSNMSPEDSSIYLCSGRTGNVNIQYFGAGTRLSVL.

A word on this clonotype: Sequence at one end of the junction differs from germline and may be a read error. The CDR3, as DNA: TGTGCCAGAAGTTTAGGGCAATATGGGCAGCCCCAGCATTTT. It yields the protein CARSLGQYGQPQHF. This chain uses TRBV12-3 or TRBV12-4 with TRBJ1-5; D remains ambiguous. CDR3 size: 14 residues.

Points on this clonotype: The junction does not match germline at one end; this may be a read error. This rearrangement joins TRBV11-2 to TRBJ2-1, with TRBD2 as a possible D gene (5 bases). Per germline, CDR1 SGHAT and CDR2 FQNNGV. The length of the CDR3 is 16 residues. The CDR3 sequence is CASSPPRRSSYYEKFF. DNA for the CDR3: TGTGCCAGCAGCCCCCCCAGGAGGAGCTCCTACTATGAGAAGTTCTTC. Drawing the rest from reference TRBV11-2 and TRBJ2-1, the complete variable domain is EAGVAQSPRYKIIEKRQSVAFWCNPISGHATLYWYQQILGQGPKLLIQFQNNGVVDDSQLPKDRFSAERLKGVDSTLKIQPAKLEDSAVYLCASSPPRRSSYYEKFFGPGTRLTVL.

This clonotype was seen only once. The chain is built from TRBV29-1 and TRBJ2-5; TRBD1 agrees at 10 bases. With 4 bases clipped from V and 5 bases from J, the junction kept 7 bases outside the gene matches. From germline, CDR1 is SQVTM and CDR2 ANQGSEA. This CDR3 is 14 amino acids long. The DNA for the CDR3 is TGCAGCGTTGGCGGGGGACAGGGGTTGGAGACCCAGTACTTC. Its translation is CSVGGGQGLETQYF.

In the case of this clonotype: Without the conserved terminal phenylalanine or tryptophan, this CDR3 likely stems from a read error. The V and J genes are TRBV6-5 and TRBJ1-2, with a possible D match to TRBD1 (5 bases). The germline gives CDR1 MNHEY, CDR2 SVGAGI. There are 14 residues in the CDR3. CDR3 DNA: TGTGCCAACAGTTACTCCCGAGGGGACTATGGCTACACCTTA. Its protein is CANSYSRGDYGYTL.

Details on this clonotype: An end of the junction does not agree with germline; a read error may underlie this. This sequence joins TRBV6-2 or TRBV6-3 and TRBJ1-5, with D perhaps TRBD1 (5 bases). CDR3 length: 12 amino acids. The germline V gene has CDR1 MNHEY and CDR2 SVGEGT. CDR3 residues: CASRQDTRYFRF. CDR3 sequence (DNA): TGTGCCAGCAGACAGGACACCCGCTATTTTCGTTTT.

This clonotype was seen once. V and J are TRBV6-6 and TRBJ1-1; possible D gene TRBD1, 5 bases. V was pared by 6 bases and J by 8 bases, with 25 bases between. CDR3 size: 16 residues. Per germline, CDR1 MNHNY and CDR2 SVGAGI (reference sequence). The CDR3 DNA reads as TGTGCCAGCAGGGAAGGGAGGGGTTTTGGTGTAATGGAAGCTTTCTTT. Translating it yields CASREGRGFGVMEAFF.

This clonotype was seen many times. The genes are TRBV6-6 and TRBJ2-3; D is unresolved. Trimming removed 6 bases at V and 5 bases at J, with 6 bases between. This CDR3 comprises 11 residues. CDR1 MNHNY and CDR2 SVGAGI come from the germline V gene (reference sequence). CDR3 residues: CASSRGDTQYF. CDR3 DNA sequence: TGTGCCAGCAGCCGTGGAGATACGCAGTATTTT.

Written as DNA, the CDR3 is TGTGCCAGTAGCCGCACCACCACCGGGACAGCTAATGAAAAACTGTTTTTT. Its protein is CASSRTTTGTANEKLFF. The chain couples TRBV6-2 or TRBV6-3 to TRBJ1-4; 7 positions agree with TRBD1. The ends lost 9 bases at V and 3 bases at J; junction bases unmatched: 16. This CDR3 contains 17 residues. Per the germline V gene, CDR1 is MNHEY and CDR2 is SVGEGT.

With respect to this clonotype: Relative to the germline gene, one junction end is altered; a read error may explain this. This chain links TRBV13 with TRBJ2-5; TRBD1 matches 10 bases. Germline assignment: CDR1 PRHDT and CDR2 FYEKMQ (reference sequence). CDR3 length equals 17 residues. For the CDR3, the DNA is TGTGTCAGCAGCTTAGCCCTGACAGGGGGCGGCCAAGAGACCCATTACTTC. As protein: CVSSLALTGGGQETHYF.